These 7 T cell receptor beta chains originate from one sample sequenced in a study of PD-1 blockade in classical Hodgkin lymphoma (dated by TCRdb to the early 2020s). The time point label here, explained by the study, means: newly diagnosed, previously untreated cHL patient sample. Using a Miltenyi CD4+ T cell isolation kit, CD4+ T cells were purified from thawed PBMCs through magnetic negative selection. Libraries were prepared through the immunoSEQ multiplex PCR assay. The clones in this table, taken by TCRdb from immuneACCESS, are in-frame only. Not every clone is retained; where verified, under half of the shortfall comes from an unresolved V gene, and the cause of the rest is unknown. The sample has approximately 23,000 clones on record, roughly nine tenths of them singletons. 0.41% of the sample goes to the ten largest clones. The specimen was CD4+ T cells from blood. The receptors stem from a human donor with classical Hodgkin lymphoma.

The chain joins TRBV7-9 to TRBJ2-2, with D perhaps matching TRBD1 or TRBD2 (5 bases each). The length of the CDR3 is 14 residues. V was cut by 2 bases and J by 8 bases, with 12 bases left in between. Germline loops: CDR1 SEHNR, CDR2 FQNEAQ (reference sequence). CDR3 sequence: CASSLWDPRGELFF. CDR3 bases: TGTGCCAGCAGCTTATGGGACCCCCGGGGGGAGCTGTTTTTT.

The CDR3 loop reads CASSLRVDTQYF. CDR3 bases: TGTGCCAGCAGTTTAAGGGTAGATACGCAGTATTTT. The rearrangement uses TRBV27 and TRBJ2-3, with no clear D. The CDR3 sequence is 12 residues long. V gave up 2 bases and J gave up 5 bases, with 5 bases separating them. Germline V lookup: CDR1 MNHEY, CDR2 SMNVEV (reference sequence).

The chain is built from TRBV29-1 and TRBJ2-5; D is possibly TRBD2 (5 bases). CDR1 is SQVTM, CDR2 ANQGSEA, per germline. This CDR3 spans 11 amino acids. V was shortened by 6 bases and J by 5 bases, with 10 bases between the two germline ends. The CDR3 region is CSVGLLETQYF. In nucleotides, the CDR3 is TGCAGCGTCGGACTGTTGGAGACCCAGTACTTC.

The V call is TRBV5-1, the J call TRBJ1-1; D is possibly TRBD1 (6 bases). The germline V gene has CDR1 SGHRS and CDR2 YFSETQ. V lost 4 bases, J lost 3 bases, and 16 bases lay in between. This CDR3 spans 15 amino acids. This chain's CDR3 is CASSPSRGGDTEAFF. CDR3 nucleotide sequence: TGCGCCAGCAGCCCCTCACGAGGGGGTGACACTGAAGCTTTCTTT.

The chain joins TRBV27 to TRBJ2-3; 10 bases map to TRBD2. CDR3 length: 13 residues. With V trimmed by 4 bases and J by 9 bases, 4 bases remained unmatched. CDR1 MNHEY and CDR2 SMNVEV come from the germline V gene (reference sequence). This CDR3 reads CASSSSGSTTQYF. The DNA of the CDR3 is TGTGCCAGCAGTTCTAGCGGGAGTACCACGCAGTATTTT.

This clone was seen more than once but under ten times. The chain combines TRBV30 with TRBJ1-2, with D unresolved. This CDR3 is built from 13 residues. V lost 4 bases, J lost 10 bases, and 19 bases lay in between. Germline-derived CDR1 and CDR2 are GTSNPN and SVGIG (reference sequence). The CDR3 loop is CAWTRQDLGTYTF. CDR3 in DNA: TGTGCCTGGACCCGACAAGACTTGGGTACCTACACCTTC.

This chain uses TRBV6-1 with TRBJ2-2, with D unclear. Germline assignment: CDR1 MNHNS and CDR2 SASEGT. The V end lost 10 bases, the J end lost 6 bases, and 21 bases lay between the germline ends. The CDR3 covers 15 residues. Here the CDR3 reads CATTKSPPAPGELFF. DNA for the CDR3: TGTGCCACCACCAAGAGTCCCCCCGCCCCCGGGGAGCTGTTTTTT.